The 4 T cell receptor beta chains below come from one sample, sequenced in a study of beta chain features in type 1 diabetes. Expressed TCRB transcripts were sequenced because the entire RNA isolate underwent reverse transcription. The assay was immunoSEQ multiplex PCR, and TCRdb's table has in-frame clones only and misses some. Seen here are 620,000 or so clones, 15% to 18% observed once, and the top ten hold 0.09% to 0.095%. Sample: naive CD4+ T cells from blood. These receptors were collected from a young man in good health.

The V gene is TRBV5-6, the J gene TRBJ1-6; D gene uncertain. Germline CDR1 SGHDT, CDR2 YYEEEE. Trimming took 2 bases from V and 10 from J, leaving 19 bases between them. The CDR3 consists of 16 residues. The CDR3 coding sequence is TGTGCCAGCAGCTTTAGGGCCGCGCGCCGACACTCACCCCTCCACTTT. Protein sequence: CASSFRAARRHSPLHF.

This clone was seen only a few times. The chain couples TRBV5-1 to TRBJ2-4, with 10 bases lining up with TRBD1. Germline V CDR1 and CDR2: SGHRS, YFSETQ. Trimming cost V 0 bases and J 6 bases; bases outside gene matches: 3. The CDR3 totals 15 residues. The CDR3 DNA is TGCGCCAGCAGCTTGGGACAGGGGGCCGGAAACATTCAGTACTTC. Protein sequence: CASSLGQGAGNIQYF.

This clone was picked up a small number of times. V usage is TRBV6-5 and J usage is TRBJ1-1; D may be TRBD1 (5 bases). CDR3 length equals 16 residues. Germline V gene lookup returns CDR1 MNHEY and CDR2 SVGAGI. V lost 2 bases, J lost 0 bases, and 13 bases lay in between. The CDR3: CASSYGRVIMNTEAFF. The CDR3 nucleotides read TGTGCCAGCAGTTACGGCAGGGTCATTATGAACACTGAAGCTTTCTTT.

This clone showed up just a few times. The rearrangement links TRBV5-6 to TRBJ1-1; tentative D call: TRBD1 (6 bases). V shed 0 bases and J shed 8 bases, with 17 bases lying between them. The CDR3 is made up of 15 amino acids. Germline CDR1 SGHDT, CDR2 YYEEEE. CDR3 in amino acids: CASSLVGGGEPEAFF. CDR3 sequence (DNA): TGTGCCAGCAGCTTGGTCGGGGGCGGGGAACCCGAAGCTTTCTTT.